The present TCR beta chain was sequenced within a study of blood T cell repertoires in COVID-19. Across the study: Samples of COVID-19 (acute and convalescent) were obtained from the United States, Italy and Spain. PBMCs, B-cell-depleted T cells, or T cells provided the cDNA or gDNA that made up the material.

Methods used by the authors: Cell counts per sample came from amplifying reference gene primers. TCRdb's table, derived via immunoSEQ multiplex PCR, lists solely in-frame clones and lacks some. The V and J calls and the clone size are those of that table, but D and trimming were determined from the DNA. The sample contains some 220,000 clones, 80% of which appear only once. V lost 5 bases and J lost 4, with 15 bases in between. CDR3 length: 15 amino acids. Germline V CDR1 and CDR2: LGHDT, YNNKEL (reference sequence). The genes are TRBV3-1 (or the pseudogene TRBV3-2) and TRBJ1-3; D is possibly TRBD1 (6 bases). This clonotype originated in a human donor in a cohort sampled during active COVID-19. The specimen was peripheral blood. CDR3 bases: TGTGCCAGCAGCTTGGACAGCTTTACCGGAAACACCATATATTTT. Encoded protein: CASSLDSFTGNTIYF.